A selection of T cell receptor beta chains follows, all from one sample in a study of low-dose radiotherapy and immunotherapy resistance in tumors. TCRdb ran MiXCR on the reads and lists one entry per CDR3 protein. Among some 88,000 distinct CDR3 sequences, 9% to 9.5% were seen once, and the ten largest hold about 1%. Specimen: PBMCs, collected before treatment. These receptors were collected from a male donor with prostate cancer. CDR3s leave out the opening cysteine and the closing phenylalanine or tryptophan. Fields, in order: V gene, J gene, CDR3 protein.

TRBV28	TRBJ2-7	ASSFIGGSSYEQY
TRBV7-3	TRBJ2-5	ASSFCRDSGTPETQY
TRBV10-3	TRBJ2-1	AISQGLAGNEQF
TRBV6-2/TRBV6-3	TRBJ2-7	ASSYSITGMSSYEQY
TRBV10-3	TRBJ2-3	AISEYGLAITTDTQY
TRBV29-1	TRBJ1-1	SVRGQTNTEAF
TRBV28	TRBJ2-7	ASSLAGGSEAQY
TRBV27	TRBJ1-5	ASSRPGVTGQPQH
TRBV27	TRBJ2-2	ASSLLVGAGELF
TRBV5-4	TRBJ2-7	ASSKETSGGYEQY
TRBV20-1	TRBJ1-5	SADTGSRGQPQH
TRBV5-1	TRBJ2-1	ASSSQAGEGNEQF
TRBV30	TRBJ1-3	ARTGISGNTIY
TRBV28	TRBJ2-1	ASLDTTSGYEQF
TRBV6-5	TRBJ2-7	ASSFAGAEQY
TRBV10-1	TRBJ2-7	ASGNWTAVAGGAYEQY
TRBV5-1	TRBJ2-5	ASSQLGGVQETQY
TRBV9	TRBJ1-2	ASSVVGQGTYGYT
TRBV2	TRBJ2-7	ASRGGQGLPYEQY
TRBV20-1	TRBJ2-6	SARDAGRSGANVLT
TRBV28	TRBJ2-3	ASSQWGGDTQY
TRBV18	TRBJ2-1	ASSPTRFDSYNEQF
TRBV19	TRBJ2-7	ASSIETGYEQY
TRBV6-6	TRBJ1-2	ANSTGQGIGGYT
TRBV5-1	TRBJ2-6	ASKLAGGSGANVLT
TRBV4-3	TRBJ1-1	ASSQVGRGGTEAF
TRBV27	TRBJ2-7	ASSPTGTGVLNEQY
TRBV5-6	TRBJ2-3	ASSLVTDTQY
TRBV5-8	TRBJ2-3	ASSRLAGDSTDTQY
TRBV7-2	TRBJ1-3	ASSLATGYGGNTIY
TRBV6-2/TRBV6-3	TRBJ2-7	ASRTGGSPSFEQY
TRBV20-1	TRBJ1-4	SALLIEKLF
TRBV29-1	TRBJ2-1	SVEGPSGTYNEQF
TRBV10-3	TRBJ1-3	AISEPSAGNTIY
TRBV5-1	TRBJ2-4	ASSPRTSGSSVLY
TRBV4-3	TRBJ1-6	ASSQDPGVNSPLH
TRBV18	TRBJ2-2	ASSPTPPGVNTGELF
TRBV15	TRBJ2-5	ATSAGRQETQY
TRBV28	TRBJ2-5	ASESGSRETQY